These T cell receptor beta chains were read from a single sample in a study of blood T cell repertoires in COVID-19. The data were produced by immunoSEQ multiplex PCR, yet TCRdb's version contains in-frame clones alone and is incomplete. The sample yields 75,000 to 100,000 clones, 81% seen once. Material: peripheral blood. The receptor source for this set is a woman older than 75 with acute or convalescent COVID-19. CDR3s include the opening cysteine and the closing phenylalanine or tryptophan. The D gene is left open where the match is weak. Clone size is shown for a subset of rows, as once, few, many or a class of expanded clone.

cdr3_nt cdr3_aa clone_size v_call d_call j_call
TGTGCCAGCACCCTCATTGCGGACACCGGGGAGCTGTTTTTT CASTLIADTGELFF . TRBV27 . TRBJ2-2
TGTGCCAGCTCACCATGGGAGGCTGGGGCCAACGTCCTGACTTTC CASSPWEAGANVLTF . TRBV18 . TRBJ2-6
TGTGCCAGCTCAGCCTCCGGGGGGAACACTGAAGCTTTCTTT CASSASGGNTEAFF . TRBV18 . TRBJ1-1
TGTGCCATCAGTGAGGGGGCAGGGTTAGGGACTGAAGCTTTCTTT CAISEGAGLGTEAFF . TRBV10-3 . TRBJ1-1
TGTGCCAGCAGTGTAGGAGACAGGGAAAAGGGAGAGACCCAGTACTTC CASSVGDREKGETQYF few TRBV2 TRBD1 TRBJ2-5
TGTGCCAGCACCAGCACTCGACTAGTGGAGTTCTTC CASTSTRLVEFF . TRBV2 . TRBJ2-1
TGCGCCAGTAAATCAAGGGGGTGTGGGAAGTACTTC CASKSRGCGKYF . TRBV4-1 . TRBJ2-7
TGTGCCAGCAGTGAAGGGAGGGACAGGAATGAAAAACTGTTTTTT CASSEGRDRNEKLFF . TRBV2 TRBD1 TRBJ1-4
TGTGCCAGCAGCCACCCCGGTAGCAATCAGCCCCAGCATTTT CASSHPGSNQPQHF . TRBV3-1/TRBV3-2 . TRBJ1-5
TGTGCCAGCAGCTCCGGGGGGAGGGTTAGAAACACTGAAGCTTTCTTT CASSSGGRVRNTEAFF . TRBV7-9 . TRBJ1-1
TGTGCCACCAGCAGTGTAGACGAGGGCAATCAGCCCCAGCATTTT CATSSVDEGNQPQHF . TRBV15 . TRBJ1-5
TGTGCCAGCAGGCCCCAGCGGGGGCCCGGGGAGCTGTTTTTT CASRPQRGPGELFF . TRBV6-4 TRBD2 TRBJ2-2
TGTGCCAGCTCACCACCCTCCGCGAACACCGGGGAGCTGTTTTTT CASSPPSANTGELFF few TRBV18 . TRBJ2-2
TGCGCCAGCAGCCCCCAGGGTTGGAATTCACCCCTCCACTTT CASSPQGWNSPLHF few TRBV5-1 . TRBJ1-6
TGTGCCAGCAGCTTTGTACCCGGGGGGAATTCACCCCTCCACTTT CASSFVPGGNSPLHF . TRBV7-8 . TRBJ1-6
TGTGCCATCAGTGAGCAGGGGGCTACAGCCAAAAACATTCAGTACTTC CAISEQGATAKNIQYF few TRBV10-3 TRBD1 TRBJ2-4
TGTGCCAGCATACAGGGGCCCCAAGAGACCCAGTACTTC CASIQGPQETQYF . TRBV7-9 TRBD1 TRBJ2-5
TGTGCCAGCTCACCACGTAGAGGGAGTAGCTATGGCTACACCTTC CASSPRRGSSYGYTF . TRBV18 . TRBJ1-2
TGTGCCAGCAGTCTCCGGACAGGGCAAGAAGCTTTCTTT CASSLRTGQEAFF . TRBV6-5 TRBD1 TRBJ1-1
TGCAGCGGACGAAAGGACAGGGGGCGGTACATCACTGAAGCTTTCTTT CSGRKDRGRYITEAFF . TRBV29-1 TRBD1 TRBJ1-1
TGTGCCAGCAGCGTAAATACAGGTCTCTCTGGAAACACCATATATTTT CASSVNTGLSGNTIYF . TRBV9 . TRBJ1-3
TGTGCCAGCAGTTCAGGGGAGTTAAGGGTCTTACAGCCCCAGCATTTT CASSSGELRVLQPQHF once TRBV28 . TRBJ1-5
TGTGCCAGCTCACCTTCGACAGGGGCTGGAAACACCATATATTTT CASSPSTGAGNTIYF . TRBV18 TRBD1 TRBJ1-3
TGTGCCACTACAGGGGGCCCGGTGAACACTGAAGCTTTCTTT CATTGGPVNTEAFF . TRBV28 TRBD1 TRBJ1-1
TGTGCCTGGAGCCTTGACGCAGGGGCCGGGGAGCTGTTTTTT CAWSLDAGAGELFF few TRBV30 . TRBJ2-2
TGTGCCAGCAGCCTGAAGTTCCAGGGGGCGCGGGGAAACACCATATATTTT CASSLKFQGARGNTIYF once TRBV7-2 TRBD1 TRBJ1-3
TGTGCCATCAGGGCGGAGTTTAACTATGGCTACACCTTC CAIRAEFNYGYTF . TRBV10-3 . TRBJ1-2
TGTGCCAGCTCACCACGAGAGGACAGCGACTATGGCTACACCTTC CASSPREDSDYGYTF . TRBV18 . TRBJ1-2
TGCAGCGTTGAAAGGGGACAGAGCTCCTACAATGAGCAGTTCTTC CSVERGQSSYNEQFF . TRBV29-1 TRBD1 TRBJ2-1
TGTGCCACCAGCAGAGAATCGGACAGGGGGCGCGGGCGGGAGCTGTTTTTT CATSRESDRGRGRELFF . TRBV15 TRBD1 TRBJ2-2
TGTGCCAGTAGTCCGGGACAGGTCATCCTCGAAGAGCAGTACTTC CASSPGQVILEEQYF few TRBV19 TRBD1 TRBJ2-7
TGTGCCAGCAGCGCCGAGGACAGGGTGATCACTGAAGCTTTCTTT CASSAEDRVITEAFF . TRBV9 TRBD1 TRBJ1-1
TGTGCCAGTAGTCCTGCGGCTAGCGGGGGGGAAATGACCACAGATACGCAGTATTTT CASSPAASGGEMTTDTQYF . TRBV19 TRBD2 TRBJ2-3
TGTGCCAGCAGTTACAGGACAGGGGGCGAGAGTCAGCCCCAGCATTTT CASSYRTGGESQPQHF . TRBV6-6 TRBD1 TRBJ1-5
TGTGCCAGCAATAGTCCCAGGGGGCGTTCCTATAATTCACCCCTCCACTTT CASNSPRGRSYNSPLHF . TRBV28 TRBD1 TRBJ1-6
TGTGCCAGCAGCGGGGACTCTAAAAGGGAGACCCAGTACTTC CASSGDSKRETQYF once TRBV5-6 . TRBJ2-5
TGTGCCAGCAGCTTAATGTCCAGGGCTAACTATGGCTACACCTTC CASSLMSRANYGYTF once TRBV11-2 . TRBJ1-2
TGCGCCAGCAGCCCGACAGGGGCGGACTATGGCTACACCTTC CASSPTGADYGYTF . TRBV5-1 TRBD1 TRBJ1-2
TGTGCCAGCAGAGCGGGACACGACAATCAGCCCCAGCATTTT CASRAGHDNQPQHF . TRBV3-1/TRBV3-2 . TRBJ1-5
TGTGCCACTCGCACCGGGACTAGCGTGAATGAGCAGTTCTTC CATRTGTSVNEQFF . TRBV10-3 TRBD2 TRBJ2-1
TGTGCCAGCAGTCCGGGGACAGGGACCAATCAGCCCCAGCATTTT CASSPGTGTNQPQHF few TRBV6-2/TRBV6-3 TRBD1 TRBJ1-5
TGTGCCAGTAGTCCCAGACAGGGGTCAGAGACCCAGTACTTC CASSPRQGSETQYF . TRBV19 TRBD1 TRBJ2-5
TGCGCCAGCAGCTTGGGAGGGTTTTCTGGGACCCAGTACTTC CASSLGGFSGTQYF . TRBV5-1 . TRBJ2-5
TGTGCCAGTAGCACAGGGGCTGAAGCTTTCTTT CASSTGAEAFF . TRBV19 TRBD1 TRBJ1-1
TGCGCCAGCAGCAATTGGGAGGGGCCCCAGCATTTT CASSNWEGPQHF . TRBV4-3 . TRBJ1-5
TGTGCCAGCAGTGAGGTGGGACAAGTTGGCTATGGCTACACCTTC CASSEVGQVGYGYTF . TRBV2 . TRBJ1-2
TGCGCCAGCAGCTTGGGGGGCAGAGTTAGCACAGATACGCAGTATTTT CASSLGGRVSTDTQYF . TRBV5-1 . TRBJ2-3
TGTGCCAGCAGCTTGGAAGGGGTTGGAGAAGAAAAACTGTTTTTT CASSLEGVGEEKLFF . TRBV5-4 . TRBJ1-4
TGTGCCAGCAGACCCTCGGGACAGGGGGCGAACTATGGCTACACCTTC CASRPSGQGANYGYTF . TRBV28 TRBD1 TRBJ1-2
TGTGCCAGCTCTAGGGGACAGGGACCAGATACGCAGTATTTT CASSRGQGPDTQYF . TRBV9 TRBD1 TRBJ2-3
TGTGCCATCAGTGCCCTGGCGACAGGGATGAACACTGAAGCTTTCTTT CAISALATGMNTEAFF . TRBV10-3 TRBD1 TRBJ1-1